The T cell receptor (beta chain) under discussion was sequenced for a study of neurological immune-mediated disorders. Background on the study: There were some 35 multiple sclerosis patients; around 31 were relapsing-remitting and 3 were secondary progressive.

General study points: Among expanded clones, no CDR3 amino acid sequences were shared across subjects, a pattern suggesting private repertoires in all groups.

This clonotype was seen many times. Antigen specificity is unknown. By 5'RACE with 10-nucleotide random UMIs, the cDNA was made. Via MiXCR, TCRdb re-called the 5' RACE reads, giving one row per CDR3 protein. Of about 66,000 distinct CDR3 sequences listed, almost 4% are singletons. The CDR3 contains 15 residues. Germline trimming cut 6 bases from V and 7 bases from J; bases unmatched to any gene: 9. CDR1 is MNHEY, CDR2 SVGAGI, per germline. The chain recombines TRBV6-5 with TRBJ2-1; 10 nucleotides match TRBD2. Material: PBMCs. This clonotype was obtained from a man aged 25 to 45 with multiple sclerosis. In DNA, the CDR3 is TGTGCCAGCAGCCTCCAGCGGGGGGGCGGGAATGAGCAGTTCTTC. This encodes CASSLQRGGGNEQFF.